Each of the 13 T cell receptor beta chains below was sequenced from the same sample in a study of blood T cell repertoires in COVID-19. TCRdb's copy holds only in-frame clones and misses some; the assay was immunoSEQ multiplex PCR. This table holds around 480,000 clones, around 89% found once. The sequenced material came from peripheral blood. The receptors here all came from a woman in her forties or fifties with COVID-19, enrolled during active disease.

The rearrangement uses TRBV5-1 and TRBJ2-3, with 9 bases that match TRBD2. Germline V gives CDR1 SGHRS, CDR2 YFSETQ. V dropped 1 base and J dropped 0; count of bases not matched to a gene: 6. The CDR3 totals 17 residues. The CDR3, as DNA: TGCGCCAGCAGCTTGAGTAGCGGGGGAGTTAGCACAGATACGCAGTATTTT. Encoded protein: CASSLSSGGVSTDTQYF.

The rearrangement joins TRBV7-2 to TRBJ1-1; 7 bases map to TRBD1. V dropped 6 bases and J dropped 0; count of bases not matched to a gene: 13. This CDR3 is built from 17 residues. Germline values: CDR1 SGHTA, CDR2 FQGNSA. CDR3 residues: CASSFTGVRGMNTEAFF. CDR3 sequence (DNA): TGTGCCAGCAGTTTTACAGGGGTAAGGGGGATGAACACTGAAGCTTTCTTT.

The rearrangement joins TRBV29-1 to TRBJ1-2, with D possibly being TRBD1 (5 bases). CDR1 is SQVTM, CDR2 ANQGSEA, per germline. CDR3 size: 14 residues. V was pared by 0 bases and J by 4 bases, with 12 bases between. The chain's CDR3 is CSVEDKEGIYGYTF. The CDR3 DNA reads TGCAGCGTTGAAGATAAGGAGGGGATCTATGGCTACACCTTC.

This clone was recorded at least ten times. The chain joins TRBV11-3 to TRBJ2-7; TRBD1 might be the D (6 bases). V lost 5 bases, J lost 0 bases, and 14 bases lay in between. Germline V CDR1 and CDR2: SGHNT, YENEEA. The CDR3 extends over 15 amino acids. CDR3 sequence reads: CASSLRTESSYEQYF. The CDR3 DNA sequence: TGTGCCAGCAGCCTCCGGACAGAAAGCTCCTACGAGCAGTACTTC. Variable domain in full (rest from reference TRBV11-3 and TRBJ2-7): EAGVVQSPRYKIIEKKQPVAFWCNPISGHNTLYWYLQNLGQGPELLIRYENEEAVDDSQLPKDRFSAERLKGVDSTLKIQPAELGDSAVYLCASSLRTESSYEQYFGPGTRLTVT.

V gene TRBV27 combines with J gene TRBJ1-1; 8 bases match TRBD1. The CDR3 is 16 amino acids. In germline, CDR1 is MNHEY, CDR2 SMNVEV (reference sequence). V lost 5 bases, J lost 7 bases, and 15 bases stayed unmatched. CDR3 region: CASSPRTWTGMGEAFF. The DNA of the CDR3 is TGTGCCAGCAGTCCCAGAACATGGACAGGGATGGGTGAAGCTTTCTTT.

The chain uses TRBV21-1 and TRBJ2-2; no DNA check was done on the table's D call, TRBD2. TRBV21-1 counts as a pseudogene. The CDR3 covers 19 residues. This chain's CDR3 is CASSHLKVSIITITGELFF. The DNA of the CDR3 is TGTGCCAGCAGCCACCTTAAAGTCTCAATCATTACTATCACCGGGGAGCTGTTTTTT.

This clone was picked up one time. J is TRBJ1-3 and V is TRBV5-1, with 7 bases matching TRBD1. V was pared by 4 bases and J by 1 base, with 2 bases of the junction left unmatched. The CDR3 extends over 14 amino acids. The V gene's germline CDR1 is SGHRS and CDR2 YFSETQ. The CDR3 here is CASSEQGSGNTIYF. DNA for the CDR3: TGCGCCAGCAGCGAACAGGGGTCTGGAAACACCATATATTTT.

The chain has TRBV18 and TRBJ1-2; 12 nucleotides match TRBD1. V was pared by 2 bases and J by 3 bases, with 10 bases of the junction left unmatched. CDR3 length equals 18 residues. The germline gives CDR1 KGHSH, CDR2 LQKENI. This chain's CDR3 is CASSPYTPGQGADYGYTF. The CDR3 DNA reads TGTGCCAGCTCACCATACACCCCGGGACAGGGGGCGGACTATGGCTACACCTTC.

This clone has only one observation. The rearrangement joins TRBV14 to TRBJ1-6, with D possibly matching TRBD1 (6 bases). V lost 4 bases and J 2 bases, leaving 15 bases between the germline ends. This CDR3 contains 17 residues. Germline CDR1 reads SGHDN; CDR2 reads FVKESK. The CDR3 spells CASSPGGGATYNSPLHF. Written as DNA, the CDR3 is TGTGCCAGCAGCCCCGGAGGGGGGGCCACCTATAATTCACCCCTCCACTTT.

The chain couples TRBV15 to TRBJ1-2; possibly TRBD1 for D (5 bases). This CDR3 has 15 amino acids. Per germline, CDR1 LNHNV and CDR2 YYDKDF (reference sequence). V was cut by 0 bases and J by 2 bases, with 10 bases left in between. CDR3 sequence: CATSRDPTANYGYTF. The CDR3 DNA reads TGTGCCACCAGCAGAGACCCGACAGCGAACTATGGCTACACCTTC.

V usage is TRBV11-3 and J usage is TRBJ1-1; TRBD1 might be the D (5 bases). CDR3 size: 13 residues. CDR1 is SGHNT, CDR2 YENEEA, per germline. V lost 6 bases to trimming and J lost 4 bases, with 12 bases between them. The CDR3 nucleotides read TGTGCCAGCAGTTCAAATAGGGGCACTGAAGCTTTCTTT. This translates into CASSSNRGTEAFF.

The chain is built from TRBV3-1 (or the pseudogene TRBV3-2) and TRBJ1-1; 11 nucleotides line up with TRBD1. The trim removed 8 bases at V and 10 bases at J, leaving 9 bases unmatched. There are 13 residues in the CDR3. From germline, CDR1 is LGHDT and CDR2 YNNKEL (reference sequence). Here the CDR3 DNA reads TGTGCCAGCGAAAGGACAGGGGGCCGGGGAGCTTTCTTT. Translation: CASERTGGRGAFF.

The CDR3 DNA reads TGTGCCAGCACCTTTGCTGGGACAGGGGGCCTGCACGAGCAGTACTTC. As protein: CASTFAGTGGLHEQYF. This chain links TRBV5-6 with TRBJ2-7, with 12 bases fitting TRBD1. This CDR3 is 16 amino acids long. Germline values: CDR1 SGHDT, CDR2 YYEEEE. The trim removed 6 bases at V and 5 bases at J, leaving 12 bases unmatched.